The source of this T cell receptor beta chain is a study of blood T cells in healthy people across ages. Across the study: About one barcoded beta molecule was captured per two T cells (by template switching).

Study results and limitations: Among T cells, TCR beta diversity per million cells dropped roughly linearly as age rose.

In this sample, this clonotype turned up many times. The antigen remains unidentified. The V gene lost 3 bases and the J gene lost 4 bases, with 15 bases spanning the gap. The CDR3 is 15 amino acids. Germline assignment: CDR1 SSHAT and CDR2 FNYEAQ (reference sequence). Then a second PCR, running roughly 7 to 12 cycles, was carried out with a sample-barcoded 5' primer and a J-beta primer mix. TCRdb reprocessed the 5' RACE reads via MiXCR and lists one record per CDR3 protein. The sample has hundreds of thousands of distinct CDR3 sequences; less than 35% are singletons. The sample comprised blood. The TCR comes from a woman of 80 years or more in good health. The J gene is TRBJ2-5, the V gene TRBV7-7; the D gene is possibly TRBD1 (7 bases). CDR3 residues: CASSFSGGGSETQYF. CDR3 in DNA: TGTGCCAGCAGCTTTTCAGGGGGAGGTTCAGAGACCCAGTACTTC.